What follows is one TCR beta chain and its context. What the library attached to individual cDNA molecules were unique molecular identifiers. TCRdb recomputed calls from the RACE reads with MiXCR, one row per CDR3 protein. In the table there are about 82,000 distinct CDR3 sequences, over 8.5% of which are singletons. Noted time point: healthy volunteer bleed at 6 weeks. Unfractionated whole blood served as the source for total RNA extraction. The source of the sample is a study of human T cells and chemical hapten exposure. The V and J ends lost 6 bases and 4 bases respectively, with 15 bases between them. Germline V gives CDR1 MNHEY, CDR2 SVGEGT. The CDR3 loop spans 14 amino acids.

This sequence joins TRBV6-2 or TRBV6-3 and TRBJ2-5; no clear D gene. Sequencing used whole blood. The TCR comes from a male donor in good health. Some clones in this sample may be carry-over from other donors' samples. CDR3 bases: TGTGCCAGCAGCCTACCCGAAGGAAGAGAGACCCAGTACTTC. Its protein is CASSLPEGRETQYF.